What follows are 28 T cell receptor beta chains derived from one specimen sequenced in a study of blood T cell repertoires in COVID-19. Measured with immunoSEQ multiplex PCR; TCRdb has only the in-frame clones, and not every one. The table has around 100,000 clones, just under 85% seen once. The sample comprised peripheral blood. These TCRs come from a woman aged 80 or over with active or convalescent COVID-19.

The V call is TRBV19, the J call TRBJ2-3; the D gene is possibly TRBD1 (5 bases). The V gene lost 4 bases and the J gene lost 5 bases, with 10 bases spanning the gap. The CDR3 totals 13 residues. Germline CDR1 and CDR2: LNHDA and SQIVND (reference sequence). CDR3 nucleotides: TGTGCCAGTAGTAAGGGGTTAGTAGATACGCAGTATTTT. Translation gives CASSKGLVDTQYF.

V is TRBV7-3 and J is TRBJ2-1; 11 nucleotides align to TRBD2. Germline CDR1 reads SGHTA; CDR2 reads FQGTGA. Unmatched junction bases numbered 12, after V lost 4 bases and J lost 10 bases. This CDR3 is 16 amino acids long. The CDR3 is CASSYGTSGRGGEQFF. For the CDR3, the DNA is TGTGCCAGCAGCTACGGGACTAGCGGACGAGGAGGAGAGCAGTTCTTC.

V usage is TRBV15 and J usage is TRBJ1-2, with TRBD1 matching 8 bases. V lost 4 bases and J lost 1; bases outside the gene matches: 5. CDR3 length equals 15 residues. From germline, CDR1 is LNHNV and CDR2 YYDKDF (reference sequence). The CDR3 DNA follows: TGTGCCACCAGCAAAGGGACAGGCCTTAACTATGGCTACACCTTC. Residues: CATSKGTGLNYGYTF.

The chain links TRBV6-4 to TRBJ1-5; D is undetermined. Germline V CDR1 and CDR2: MRHNA, SNTAGT. This CDR3 region has 15 residues. V was trimmed by 6 bases and J by 0 bases, leaving 12 bases between them. In DNA form, the CDR3 reads TGTGCCAGCAGAGAACAGCATCATAGCAATCAGCCCCAGCATTTT. This codes for CASREQHHSNQPQHF.

This chain joins TRBV6-2 or TRBV6-3 and TRBJ1-1; TRBD1 is a possible D gene (5 bases). This CDR3 has 15 amino acids. V was clipped by 0 bases and J by 5 bases, with 13 bases between them. CDR1 and CDR2 from the germline V gene are MNHEY and SVGEGT. CDR3 region: CASSYSTLGVTEAFF. As DNA, the CDR3 is TGTGCCAGCAGTTACTCGACGCTAGGGGTAACTGAAGCTTTCTTT.

The chain recombines TRBV5-1 with TRBJ1-5; 11 bases agree with TRBD1. The trim removed 7 bases at V and 6 bases at J, leaving 6 bases unmatched. This CDR3 has 14 amino acids. Germline CDR1 reads SGHRS; CDR2 reads YFSETQ. As DNA, the CDR3 is TGCGCCAGCGCTGAAGGGACAGGGGGTCAGCCCCAGCATTTT. This encodes CASAEGTGGQPQHF.

The chain couples TRBV5-6 to TRBJ2-7, with D maybe TRBD2 (6 bases). With 4 bases removed from V and 2 bases from J, the gap between germline ends came to 13 bases. The CDR3 length is 14 residues. The germline CDR1 and CDR2 sequences are SGHDT and YYEEEE. Written as DNA, the CDR3 is TGTGCCAGCAGCCCGATAGGAGGGACCTACGAGCAGTACTTC. Translated, it gives CASSPIGGTYEQYF.

The chain couples TRBV4-1 to TRBJ1-4; possibly TRBD1 for D (6 bases). Germline CDR1 reads MGHRA; CDR2 reads YSYEKL. CDR3 length: 17 amino acids. V lost 2 bases and J 0 bases, leaving 13 bases between the germline ends. The CDR3 loop is CASSQFIQGATNEKLFF. The CDR3 DNA reads as TGCGCCAGCAGCCAATTTATACAGGGTGCAACTAATGAAAAACTGTTTTTT.

J is TRBJ2-2 and V is TRBV5-4; D uncertain. Germline V lookup: CDR1 SGHNT, CDR2 YYREEE (reference sequence). V was shortened by 0 bases and J by 1 base, with 7 bases between the two germline ends. This CDR3 has 15 residues. CDR3 sequence: CASSLEIGNTGELFF. The CDR3 DNA reads TGTGCCAGCAGCTTGGAAATCGGGAACACCGGGGAGCTGTTTTTT. The full variable domain, completed using reference TRBV5-4 and TRBJ2-2, is ETGVTQSPTHLIKTRGQQVTLRCSSQSGHNTVSWYQQALGQGPQFIFQYYREEENGRGNFPPRFSGLQFPNYSSELNVNALELDDSALYLCASSLEIGNTGELFFGEGSRLTVL.

This clone showed up just a few times. The V call is TRBV28, the J call TRBJ1-4; weak D call: TRBD1 (6 bases). The CDR3 totals 14 residues. V lost 3 bases, J lost 5 bases, and 10 bases lay in between. Per germline, CDR1 MDHEN and CDR2 SYDVKM. Here the CDR3 DNA reads TGTGCCAGCAGTTTGCGGACAGCGAATGAAAAACTGTTTTTT. The encoded protein is CASSLRTANEKLFF. The full variable domain, in which reference TRBV28 and TRBJ1-4 provide the parts outside the CDR3, is DVKVTQSSRYLVKRTGEKVFLECVQDMDHENMFWYRQDPGLGLRLIYFSYDVKMKEKGDIPEGYSVSREKKERFSLILESASTNQTSMYLCASSLRTANEKLFFGSGTQLSVL.

The chain combines TRBV5-1 with TRBJ2-1; a weak D match, TRBD1 (6 bases). Trimming removed 0 bases at V and 7 bases at J, with 14 bases between. Germline-derived CDR1 and CDR2 are SGHRS and YFSETQ. The length of the CDR3 is 15 residues. CDR3 residues: CASSLVTGLYNEQFF. As DNA, the CDR3 is TGCGCCAGCAGCTTGGTCACAGGGTTGTATAATGAGCAGTTCTTC. Full variable domain (rest looked up from reference TRBV5-1 and TRBJ2-1): KAGVTQTPRYLIKTRGQQVTLSCSPISGHRSVSWYQQTPGQGLQFLFEYFSETQRNKGNFPGRFSGRQFSNSRSEMNVSTLELGDSALYLCASSLVTGLYNEQFFGPGTRLTVL.

The genes are TRBV13 and TRBJ1-3, with a possible D match to TRBD1 (6 bases). Per germline, CDR1 PRHDT and CDR2 FYEKMQ (reference sequence). The CDR3 is 18 residues long. Between the trimmed V and J ends, which lost 3 bases and 4 bases, there was a span of 22 bases. The CDR3 sequence is CASSFSGTPTLAGNTIYF. For the CDR3, the DNA is TGTGCCAGCAGCTTCTCCGGGACACCCACGTTAGCGGGAAACACCATATATTTT.

The V and J genes are TRBV27 and TRBJ2-7; the D gene is possibly TRBD2 (7 bases). Germline V gene lookup returns CDR1 MNHEY and CDR2 SMNVEV (reference sequence). With 3 bases removed from V and 9 bases from J, the gap between germline ends came to 15 bases. CDR3 size: 13 residues. The CDR3 DNA is TGTGCCAGCAGTTTCAGCCGGGGGGCTTGGCAGTACTTC. Its protein product is CASSFSRGAWQYF.

The J gene is TRBJ2-1, the V gene TRBV5-1; TRBD2 matches at 11 bases. Looked up from germline, CDR1 is SGHRS and CDR2 is YFSETQ. The CDR3 is made up of 16 amino acids. Trimming removed 7 bases from V and 4 bases from J; junction bases left unmatched: 10. CDR3 sequence (DNA): TGCGCCAGCCGAACTGCCGGGACTAGCGGTTACAATGAGCAGTTCTTC. It yields the protein CASRTAGTSGYNEQFF.

The chain uses TRBV11-2 and TRBJ1-1, with a possible D match to TRBD1 (5 bases). This CDR3 contains 17 residues. Deletions cut 2 bases from V and 3 bases from J, with 19 bases between. Germline CDR1 is SGHAT and CDR2 is FQNNGV. Here the CDR3 DNA reads TGTGCCAGCAGCTTATTAAGGTCGGGGGTCGTTGACACTGAAGCTTTCTTT. Residues: CASSLLRSGVVDTEAFF.

This chain joins TRBV4-1 and TRBJ1-2, with D possibly being TRBD1 (5 bases). The CDR3 has 13 amino acids. V lost 4 bases and J 4 bases, leaving 10 bases between the germline ends. Germline V CDR1 and CDR2: MGHRA, YSYEKL. In DNA, the CDR3 is TGCGCCAGCAGCCGAGGGGACTTCTATGGCTACACCTTC. Its translation is CASSRGDFYGYTF.

This chain connects TRBV29-1 to TRBJ2-1, with 7 bases matching TRBD1. CDR1 and CDR2 (germline): SQVTM, ANQGSEA. The junction had 4 bases not matched to a gene; V was cut back by 5 bases and J by 0 bases. The CDR3 consists of 14 residues. The CDR3 region is CSVLQGSSYNEQFF. CDR3 DNA sequence: TGCAGCGTTTTACAGGGGAGCTCCTACAATGAGCAGTTCTTC.

The CDR3, as DNA: TGTGCCAGTAGACCGGGACAGGGTTTTCGCACTGAAGCTTTCTTT. As protein: CASRPGQGFRTEAFF. This rearrangement joins TRBV19 to TRBJ1-1; TRBD1 agrees at 9 bases. CDR1 is LNHDA, CDR2 SQIVND, per germline (reference sequence). The CDR3 is made up of 15 amino acids. With 6 bases clipped from V and 4 bases from J, the junction kept 9 bases outside the gene matches.

This chain joins TRBV28 and TRBJ1-1; 7 positions match TRBD1. This CDR3 comprises 14 residues. Per germline, CDR1 MDHEN and CDR2 SYDVKM. The junction had 11 bases not matched to a gene; V was cut back by 7 bases and J by 6 bases. CDR3 sequence reads: CASIREGQLAEAFF. The CDR3 DNA reads TGTGCCAGCATCCGGGAGGGACAGTTGGCTGAAGCTTTCTTT. Together with reference TRBV28 and TRBJ1-1, the CDR3 gives the full variable domain: DVKVTQSSRYLVKRTGEKVFLECVQDMDHENMFWYRQDPGLGLRLIYFSYDVKMKEKGDIPEGYSVSREKKERFSLILESASTNQTSMYLCASIREGQLAEAFFGQGTRLTVV.

This clone occurred a few times. This chain joins TRBV19 and TRBJ2-7; a possible D gene is TRBD2 (6 bases). Germline V gene sequence: CDR1 LNHDA, CDR2 SQIVND (reference sequence). The CDR3 has 13 residues. The CDR3 nucleotides are TGTGCTTCGGGGCTAGCGAATTACTACGAGCAGTACTTC. Protein product: CASGLANYYEQYF.

V and J are TRBV10-3 and TRBJ2-5; 7 nucleotides match TRBD1. The CDR3 spans 15 residues. CDR1 is ENHRY and CDR2 is SYGVKD in the germline V gene. The junction had 5 bases not matched to a gene; V was cut back by 0 bases and J by 4 bases. CDR3 sequence: CAISESRGLGETQYF. The CDR3 region has the DNA TGTGCCATCAGTGAGTCGAGGGGGCTCGGAGAGACCCAGTACTTC.

In its sample, this clone was seen a few times. This rearrangement joins TRBV2 to TRBJ1-5; TRBD1 matches 9 bases. With V trimmed by 6 bases and J by 1 base, 4 bases remained unmatched. The CDR3 loop spans 15 amino acids. Germline lookup yields CDR1 SNHLY and CDR2 FYNNEI. As DNA, the CDR3 is TGTGCCAGCAGAGAGACAGGGGGAAGCAATCAGCCCCAGCATTTT. The encoded protein is CASRETGGSNQPQHF.

This clone was recorded only once. The chain recombines TRBV6-2 or TRBV6-3 with TRBJ1-2; D is undetermined. Trimming took 6 bases from V and 4 from J, leaving 9 bases between them. Germline values: CDR1 MNHEY, CDR2 SVGEGT. The CDR3 is 12 amino acids. As DNA, the CDR3 is TGTGCCAGCAGCCAAACGCGCTATGGCTACACCTTC. Protein: CASSQTRYGYTF.

The chain combines TRBV11-2 with TRBJ2-5; no clear D. Trimming took 3 bases from V and 5 from J, leaving 10 bases between them. This CDR3 comprises 13 residues. The germline gives CDR1 SGHAT, CDR2 FQNNGV. The CDR3 DNA is TGTGCCAGCAGCTTGAGGTGGCGTGAGACCCAGTACTTC. Translating gives CASSLRWRETQYF. The variable domain in full, completed from reference TRBV11-2 and TRBJ2-5, reads EAGVAQSPRYKIIEKRQSVAFWCNPISGHATLYWYQQILGQGPKLLIQFQNNGVVDDSQLPKDRFSAERLKGVDSTLKIQPAKLEDSAVYLCASSLRWRETQYFGPGTRLLVL.

This clone appeared a single time. This chain links TRBV29-1 with TRBJ2-3; TRBD2 matches at 13 bases. The junction had 8 bases not matched to a gene; V was cut back by 6 bases and J by 5 bases. CDR3 length: 15 amino acids. CDR1 is SQVTM and CDR2 is ANQGSEA in the germline V gene. CDR3 residues: CSVESGLAGVDTQYF. For the CDR3, the DNA is TGCAGCGTAGAATCCGGACTAGCGGGAGTAGATACGCAGTATTTT.

A few counts support this clone. The rearrangement uses TRBV19 and TRBJ1-1; D gene ambiguous. The CDR3 spans 15 residues. The germline V gene has CDR1 LNHDA and CDR2 SQIVND (reference sequence). Trimming cost V 8 bases and J 1 base, with 17 bases left between them. CDR3: CASRFGRTSNTEAFF. The CDR3 DNA reads as TGTGCCAGTCGATTTGGACGGACTTCGAACACTGAAGCTTTCTTT.

This sequence joins TRBV6-5 and TRBJ1-4; 11 nucleotides match TRBD1. Per the germline V gene, CDR1 is MNHEY and CDR2 is SVGAGI. The CDR3 runs 15 residues. Trimming cost V 5 bases and J 7 bases; bases outside gene matches: 6. CDR3 DNA: TGTGCCAGCAGTAGGGTTGGGACAGGGGGTGAAAAACTGTTTTTT. Amino acids: CASSRVGTGGEKLFF.

This clone was counted only a few times. The chain carries TRBV27 and TRBJ2-7; 9 positions agree with TRBD1. The CDR3 runs to 17 residues. Germline trimming cut 6 bases from V and 3 bases from J; bases unmatched to any gene: 15. Germline V gene data show CDR1 as MNHEY and CDR2 as SMNVEV (reference sequence). CDR3 nucleotide sequence: TGTGCCAGCAGCTTGTCCCTGGGTAGGACAGGGGTCTACGAGCAGTACTTC. The encoded protein is CASSLSLGRTGVYEQYF.